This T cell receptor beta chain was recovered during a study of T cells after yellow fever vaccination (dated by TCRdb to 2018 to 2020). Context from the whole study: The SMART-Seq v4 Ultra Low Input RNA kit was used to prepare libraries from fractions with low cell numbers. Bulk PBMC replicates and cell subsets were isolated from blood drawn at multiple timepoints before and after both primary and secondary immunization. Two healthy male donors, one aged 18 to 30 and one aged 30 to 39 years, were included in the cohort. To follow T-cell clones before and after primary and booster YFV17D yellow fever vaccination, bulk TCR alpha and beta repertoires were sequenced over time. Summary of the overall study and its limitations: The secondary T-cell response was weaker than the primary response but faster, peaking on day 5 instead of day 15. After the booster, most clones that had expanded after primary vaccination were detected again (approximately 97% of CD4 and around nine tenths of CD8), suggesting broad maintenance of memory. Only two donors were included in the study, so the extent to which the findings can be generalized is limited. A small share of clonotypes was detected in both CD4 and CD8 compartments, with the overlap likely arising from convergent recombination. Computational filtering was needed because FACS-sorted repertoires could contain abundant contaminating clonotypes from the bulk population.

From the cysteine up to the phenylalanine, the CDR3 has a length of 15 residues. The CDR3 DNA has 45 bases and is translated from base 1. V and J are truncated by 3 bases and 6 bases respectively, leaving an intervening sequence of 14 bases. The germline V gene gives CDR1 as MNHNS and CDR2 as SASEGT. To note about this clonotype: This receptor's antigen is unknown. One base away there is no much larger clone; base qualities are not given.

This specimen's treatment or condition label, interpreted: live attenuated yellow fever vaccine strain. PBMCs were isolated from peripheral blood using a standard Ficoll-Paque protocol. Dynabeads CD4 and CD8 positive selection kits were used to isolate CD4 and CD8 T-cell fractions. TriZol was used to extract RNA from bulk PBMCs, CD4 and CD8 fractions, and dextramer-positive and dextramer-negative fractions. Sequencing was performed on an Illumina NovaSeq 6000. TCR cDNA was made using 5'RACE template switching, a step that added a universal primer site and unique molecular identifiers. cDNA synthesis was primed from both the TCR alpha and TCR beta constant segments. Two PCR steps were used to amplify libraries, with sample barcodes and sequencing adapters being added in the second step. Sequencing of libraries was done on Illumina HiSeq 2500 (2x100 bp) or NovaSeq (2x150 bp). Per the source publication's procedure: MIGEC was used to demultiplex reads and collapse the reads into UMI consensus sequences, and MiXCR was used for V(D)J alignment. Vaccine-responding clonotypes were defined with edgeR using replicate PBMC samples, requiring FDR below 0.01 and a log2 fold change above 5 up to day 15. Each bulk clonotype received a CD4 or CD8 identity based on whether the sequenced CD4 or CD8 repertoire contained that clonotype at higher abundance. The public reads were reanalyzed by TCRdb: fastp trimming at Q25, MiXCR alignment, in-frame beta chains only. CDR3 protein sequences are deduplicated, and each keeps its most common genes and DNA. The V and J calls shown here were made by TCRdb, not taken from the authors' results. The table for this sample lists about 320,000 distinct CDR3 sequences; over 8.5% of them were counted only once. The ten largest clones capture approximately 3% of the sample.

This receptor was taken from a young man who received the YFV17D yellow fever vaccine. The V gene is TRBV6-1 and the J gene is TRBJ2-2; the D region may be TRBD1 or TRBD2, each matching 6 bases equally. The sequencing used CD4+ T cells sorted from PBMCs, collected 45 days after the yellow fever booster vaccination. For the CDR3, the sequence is CASSEMRGVPGELFF. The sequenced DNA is TGTGCCAGCAGTGAGATGAGGGGGGTTCCCGGGGAGCTGTTTTTT.